This T cell receptor (beta chain) came from a study of T cell repertoires in cytomegalovirus infection. The V gene's germline CDR1 is MNHGY and CDR2 SAAAGT. The CDR3 totals 16 residues. The ends lost 2 bases at V and 2 bases at J; junction bases unmatched: 6. Each CDR3 protein gets one entry after TCRdb re-called the reads with MiXCR. The table has approximately 990,000 distinct CDR3 sequences, 30% to 40% seen once. This clonotype was detected only a few times. What it binds is not known. Sample: cultured CD8+ T cells from PBMCs, taken from culture after CMV antigen stimulation. The sequence was collected from a human donor in good health (CMV status not recorded). Some clones in this sample may be carry-over from other donors' samples. The rearrangement uses TRBV6-8 and TRBJ2-5, with 9 bases matching TRBD2. The CDR3 DNA sequence: TGTGCCAGCAGTTACGGAGCGGGGGGATCACAAGAGACCCAGTACTTC. It encodes CASSYGAGGSQETQYF.